Shown below are 19 T cell receptor beta chains from a single sample sequenced in a study of T cell responses to AZD1222 COVID-19 vaccine. Measured with immunoSEQ multiplex PCR; TCRdb has only the in-frame clones, and not every one. The table has about 98,000 clones, less than 90% seen once; the top ten hold approximately 17%. This material consisted of peripheral blood, taken on day 0 of AZD1222 vaccination. The receptors originated from an adult in good health.

CDR3 in amino acids: CASSRGVGSPGASNQPQHF. CDR3 bases: TGTGCCAGTAGTCGGGGGGTGGGCTCCCCTGGGGCTAGCAATCAGCCCCAGCATTTT. The rearrangement links TRBV19 to TRBJ1-5; perhaps TRBD1 as D (5 bases). The V end lost 5 bases, the J end lost 0 bases, and 23 bases lay between the germline ends. Germline CDR1 and CDR2: LNHDA and SQIVND (reference sequence). CDR3 length: 19 residues.

The V and J genes are TRBV19 and TRBJ1-5; unclear D gene. Trimming shortened V by 5 bases and J by 6 bases, and 20 bases separated the two germline ends. The CDR3 is made up of 16 amino acids. Germline V gene lookup returns CDR1 LNHDA and CDR2 SQIVND (reference sequence). CDR3 sequence (DNA): TGTGCCAGTAGTCATGACCGTGCCATAAACGGTCAGCCCCAGCATTTT. This encodes CASSHDRAINGQPQHF.

The chain employs TRBV10-1 and TRBJ2-1; D gene uncertain. Germline assignment: CDR1 WNHNN and CDR2 SYGVQD (reference sequence). This CDR3 region has 17 residues. Between the trimmed V and J ends, which lost 0 bases and 0 bases, there was a span of 12 bases. The CDR3 region has the DNA TGCGCCAGCAGTGAGTCTTTGGGCGGCAGCTCCTACAATGAGCAGTTCTTC. It translates to CASSESLGGSSYNEQFF.

The chain has TRBV7-9 and TRBJ1-1; D is possibly TRBD1 (6 bases). This CDR3 contains 15 residues. V lost 3 bases and J lost 5, with 16 bases in between. Germline V gene data show CDR1 as SEHNR and CDR2 as FQNEAQ (reference sequence). The CDR3 loop is CASSFTGPGDTEAFF. In DNA, the CDR3 is TGTGCCAGCAGCTTCACAGGGCCAGGGGATACTGAAGCTTTCTTT.

The V gene is TRBV28, the J gene TRBJ2-7; D perhaps matches TRBD1 (7 bases). Germline loops: CDR1 MDHEN, CDR2 SYDVKM. The CDR3 contains 13 residues. Trimming took off 7 bases at V and 5 bases at J, with 15 bases between the two ends. The CDR3 nucleotides are TGTGCCAGCACCGTACAGGGGAGGAACGAGCAGTACTTC. Translated, it gives CASTVQGRNEQYF.

As for this clone: Other DNA variants within this sample encode the same CDR3. The CDR3 bases are TGCAGCGTTCGGACAGGGTCGGGTGGCTACACCTTC. Protein: CSVRTGSGGYTF. This chain uses TRBV29-1 with TRBJ1-2, with 8 nucleotides matching TRBD1. The CDR3 runs to 12 residues. Germline V gene sequence: CDR1 SQVTM, CDR2 ANQGSEA. The ends lost 5 bases at V and 7 bases at J; junction bases unmatched: 6.

The chain recombines TRBV9 with TRBJ1-6, with 9 positions matching TRBD1. V lost 3 bases, J lost 7 bases, and 11 bases stayed unmatched. This CDR3 comprises 17 residues. Germline lookup yields CDR1 SGDLS and CDR2 YYNGEE. The CDR3 coding sequence is TGTGCCAGCAGCGCGACTGTAGCCGGGACAGGGAATTCACCCCTCCACTTT. Its translation is CASSATVAGTGNSPLHF. The full variable domain, its missing parts supplied by reference TRBV9 and TRBJ1-6, is DSGVTQTPKHLITATGQRVTLRCSPRSGDLSVYWYQQSLDQGLQFLIQYYNGEERAKGNILERFSAQQFPDLHSELNLSSLELGDSALYFCASSATVAGTGNSPLHFGNGTRLTVT.

The chain joins TRBV5-4 to TRBJ2-1, with D possibly called TRBD1 or TRBD2 (7 bases each). The CDR3 runs 14 residues. Germline values: CDR1 SGHNT, CDR2 YYREEE (reference sequence). Trimming removed 4 bases from V and 5 bases from J, with 13 bases in between. DNA for the CDR3: TGTGCCAGCAGCCCCGGGGGGACAGACAATGAGCAGTTCTTC. This gives the protein CASSPGGTDNEQFF.

The V call is TRBV7-8, the J call TRBJ2-7; D is perhaps TRBD2 (5 bases). Germline CDR1 SGHVS, CDR2 FQNEAQ. The length of the CDR3 is 14 residues. Trimming shortened V by 5 bases and J by 3 bases, and 14 bases separated the two germline ends. In DNA, the CDR3 is TGTGCCAGCAGCGCCCGGGAAGGGAACTACGAGCAGTACTTC. This encodes CASSAREGNYEQYF.

The V and J genes are TRBV19 and TRBJ2-2, with TRBD1 matching 9 bases. J gave up 6 bases and V 9 bases, and 8 bases lay outside the gene matches. CDR3 length: 14 amino acids. CDR1 is LNHDA, CDR2 SQIVND, per germline (reference sequence). The CDR3 loop reads CASSIDRGSGELFF. The DNA for the CDR3 is TGTGCCAGCTCTATAGACAGGGGGTCCGGGGAGCTGTTTTTT.

This clone was counted only a few times. The gene calls are TRBV5-5 and TRBJ1-2, with 9 bases that match TRBD1. Per germline, CDR1 SGHKS and CDR2 YYEKEE (reference sequence). V shed 4 bases and J 1 base; nucleotides not matched to a gene: 11. CDR3 length equals 17 residues. This CDR3 reads CASSIVRDRAINYGYTF. DNA of the CDR3: TGTGCCAGCAGCATAGTCCGGGACAGGGCGATTAACTATGGCTACACCTTC.

The chain uses TRBV19 and TRBJ1-5; the D is unclear. The germline V and J ends were trimmed by 0 bases and 6 bases, with 15 bases remaining between them. Germline V gene lookup returns CDR1 LNHDA and CDR2 SQIVND (reference sequence). The CDR3 contains 16 residues. DNA for the CDR3: TGTGCCAGTAGTATAGATGGCGGCTACAAGCTTCAGCCCCAGCATTTT. Amino acid sequence: CASSIDGGYKLQPQHF.

The chain combines TRBV5-6 with TRBJ2-7, with TRBD2 matching 10 bases. V was pared by 5 bases and J by 7 bases, with 15 bases of the junction left unmatched. This CDR3 has 16 amino acids. Germline assignment: CDR1 SGHDT and CDR2 YYEEEE. The CDR3 coding sequence is TGTGCCAGCAGGCCCCCACTGACTAGCGGGCAATTGGAGCAGTACTTC. This sequence encodes CASRPPLTSGQLEQYF.

This sequence joins TRBV5-6 and TRBJ1-5; TRBD1 matches at 9 bases. There are 17 residues in the CDR3. The germline CDR1 and CDR2 sequences are SGHDT and YYEEEE. The V segment lost 3 bases and the J segment 9 bases; nucleotides outside the gene matches: 16. In DNA, the CDR3 is TGTGCCAGCAGCTCACAGGGGGCTGGGGTTGGGGTTAGGCCCCAGCATTTT. It codes for CASSSQGAGVGVRPQHF.

This clone was found once. This chain links TRBV28 with TRBJ1-5, with a tentative D call TRBD1 (6 bases). The germline gives CDR1 MDHEN, CDR2 SYDVKM. The V and J ends lost 3 bases and 6 bases respectively, with 18 bases between them. This CDR3 region has 16 residues. CDR3 nucleotides: TGTGCCAGCAGTTTGTCGGGGCAGGGGCAGGGTCAGCCCCAGCATTTT. Translating gives CASSLSGQGQGQPQHF.

J is TRBJ2-1 and V is TRBV4-3; TRBD2 is a possible D gene (6 bases). This CDR3 has 17 amino acids. The germline V gene has CDR1 LGHNA and CDR2 YSLEER. Trimming removed 0 bases at V and 9 bases at J, with 21 bases between. The CDR3: CASSQEVAKRGYGEQFF. The CDR3 nucleotides read TGCGCCAGCAGCCAAGAGGTGGCCAAACGGGGGTATGGTGAGCAGTTCTTC.

The chain is built from TRBV11-3 and TRBJ1-5; 10 nucleotides align to TRBD1. V was pared by 4 bases and J by 1 base, with 4 bases of the junction left unmatched. CDR3 length equals 16 residues. CDR1 is SGHNT and CDR2 is YENEEA in the germline V gene. The CDR3 DNA reads TGTGCCAGCAGCTGGGACAGGGGAAGGAGCAATCAGCCCCAGCATTTT. It yields the protein CASSWDRGRSNQPQHF.

The chain uses TRBV5-8 and TRBJ1-4; the D is unclear. The V gene's germline CDR1 is SGHTS and CDR2 YDEGEE. This CDR3 is 15 amino acids long. V lost 5 bases and J 0 bases, leaving 11 bases between the germline ends. The CDR3 DNA sequence: TGTGCCAGCAGTTTTAGACAAGCAACTAATGAAAAACTGTTTTTT. This translates into CASSFRQATNEKLFF. Filled out from reference TRBV5-8 and TRBJ1-4, the complete variable domain reads EAGVTQSPTHLIKTRGQQATLRCSPISGHTSVYWYQQALGLGLQFLLWYDEGEERNRGNFPPRFSGRQFPNYSSELNVNALELEDSALYLCASSFRQATNEKLFFGSGTQLSVL.

This clone was seen only a few times. The chain carries TRBV7-2 and TRBJ2-7, with D possibly TRBD1 on 5 matching bases. The CDR3 has 14 amino acids. Deletions cut 1 base from V and 0 bases from J, with 7 bases between. Germline loops: CDR1 SGHTA, CDR2 FQGNSA. The CDR3 sequence is CASSLDRYSYEQYV. The CDR3 nucleotides read TGTGCCAGCAGCTTAGACAGGTACTCCTACGAGCAGTACGTC.